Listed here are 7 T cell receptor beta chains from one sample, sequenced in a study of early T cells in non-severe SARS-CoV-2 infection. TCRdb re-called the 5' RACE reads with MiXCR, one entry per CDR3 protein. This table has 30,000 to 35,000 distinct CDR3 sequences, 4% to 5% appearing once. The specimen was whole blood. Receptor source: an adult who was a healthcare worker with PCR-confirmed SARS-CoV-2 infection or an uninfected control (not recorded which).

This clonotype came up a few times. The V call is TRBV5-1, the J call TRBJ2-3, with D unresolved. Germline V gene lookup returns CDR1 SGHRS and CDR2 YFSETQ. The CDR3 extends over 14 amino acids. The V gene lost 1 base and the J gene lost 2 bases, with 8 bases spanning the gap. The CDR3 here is CASSLSDHTDTQYF. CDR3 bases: TGCGCCAGCAGCTTGAGTGACCACACAGATACGCAGTATTTT.

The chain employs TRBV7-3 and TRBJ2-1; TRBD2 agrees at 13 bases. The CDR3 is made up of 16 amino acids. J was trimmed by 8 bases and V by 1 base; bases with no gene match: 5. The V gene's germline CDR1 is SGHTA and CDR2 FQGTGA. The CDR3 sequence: CASSLRGLAGIHEQFF. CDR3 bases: TGTGCCAGCAGCTTAAGGGGACTAGCGGGAATTCATGAGCAGTTCTTC.

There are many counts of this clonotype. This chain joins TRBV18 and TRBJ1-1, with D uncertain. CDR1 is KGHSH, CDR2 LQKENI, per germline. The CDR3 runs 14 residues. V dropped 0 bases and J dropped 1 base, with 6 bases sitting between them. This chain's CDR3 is CASSPPGRNTEAFF. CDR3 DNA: TGTGCCAGCTCACCACCGGGCAGGAACACTGAAGCTTTCTTT.

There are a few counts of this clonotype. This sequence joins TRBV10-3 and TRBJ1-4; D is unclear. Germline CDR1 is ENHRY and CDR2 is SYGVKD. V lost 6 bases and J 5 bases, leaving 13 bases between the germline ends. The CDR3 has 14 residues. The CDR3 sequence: CAISWSAENEKLFF. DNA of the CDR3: TGTGCCATCAGCTGGTCAGCTGAGAATGAAAAACTGTTTTTT.

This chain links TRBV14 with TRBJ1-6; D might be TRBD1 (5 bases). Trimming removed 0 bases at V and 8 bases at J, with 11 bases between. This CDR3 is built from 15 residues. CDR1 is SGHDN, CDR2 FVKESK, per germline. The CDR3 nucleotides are TGTGCCAGCAGCCAAGATCCGGCAGGGCATTCACCCCTCCACTTT. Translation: CASSQDPAGHSPLHF.

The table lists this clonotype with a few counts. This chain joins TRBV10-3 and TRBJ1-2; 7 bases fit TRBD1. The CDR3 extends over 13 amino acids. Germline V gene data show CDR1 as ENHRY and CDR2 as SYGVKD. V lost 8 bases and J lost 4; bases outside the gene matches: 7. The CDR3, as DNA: TGTGCCATCGGTAGACAGGGACCCTATGGCTACACCTTC. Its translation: CAIGRQGPYGYTF.

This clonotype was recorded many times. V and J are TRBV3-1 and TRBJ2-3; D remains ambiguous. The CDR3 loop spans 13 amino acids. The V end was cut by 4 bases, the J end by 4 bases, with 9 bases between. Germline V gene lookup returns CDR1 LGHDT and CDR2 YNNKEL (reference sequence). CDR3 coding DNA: TGTGCCAGCAGCCCACCTAGGCCAGATACGCAGTATTTT. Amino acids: CASSPPRPDTQYF.